The 4 T cell receptor beta chains below come from one sample, sequenced in a study of T cell repertoires in cytomegalovirus infection. TCRdb reprocessed the reads via MiXCR and lists one record per CDR3 protein. The table shows a few hundred thousand distinct CDR3 sequences, with around a sixth occurring only once. The sample taken for sequencing was PBMCs. The origin of the receptors is a human donor in good health (CMV status not recorded). Some clones in this sample may be carry-over from other donors' samples.

This clonotype was detected a few times. V is TRBV20-1 and J is TRBJ1-1; D not certain. The CDR3 loop spans 13 amino acids. The germline V gene encodes CDR1 DFQATT and CDR2 SNEGSKA (reference sequence). V was trimmed by 6 bases and J by 5 bases, leaving 16 bases between them. The CDR3 loop is CSANLRGGTEAFF. CDR3 in DNA: TGCAGTGCGAACCTCCGAGGAGGGACTGAAGCTTTCTTT.

This CDR3 is CSATSQRQSYEQYF. DNA for the CDR3: TGCAGTGCTACCTCCCAGCGGCAATCCTACGAGCAGTACTTC. J is TRBJ2-7 and V is TRBV20-1, with D possibly TRBD2 on 5 matching bases. The CDR3 is 14 amino acids. Trimming cost V 4 bases and J 1 base, with 14 bases left between them. Per the germline V gene, CDR1 is DFQATT and CDR2 is SNEGSKA (reference sequence).

This clonotype showed up many times. The CDR3 reads CASSQGRQPQHF. CDR3 in DNA: TGTGCCAGCAGTCAGGGGAGGCAGCCCCAGCATTTT. The V call is TRBV6-1, the J call TRBJ1-5; a possible D gene is TRBD1 (6 bases). The CDR3 runs 12 residues. Germline V lookup: CDR1 MNHNS, CDR2 SASEGT. Trimming removed 5 bases at V and 7 bases at J, with 9 bases between.

V gene TRBV2 combines with J gene TRBJ1-1; 7 nucleotides line up with TRBD1. The CDR3 loop spans 13 amino acids. The V segment lost 6 bases and the J segment 5 bases; nucleotides outside the gene matches: 6. Germline-derived CDR1 and CDR2 are SNHLY and FYNNEI. The CDR3 is CASSLGTETEAFF. Here the CDR3 DNA reads TGTGCCAGCAGCCTAGGGACAGAAACTGAAGCTTTCTTT. Full variable domain (missing parts from reference TRBV2 and TRBJ1-1): EPEVTQTPSHQVTQMGQEVILRCVPISNHLYFYWYRQILGQKVEFLVSFYNNEISEKSEIFDDQFSVERPDGSNFTLKIRSTKLEDSAMYFCASSLGTETEAFFGQGTRLTVV.